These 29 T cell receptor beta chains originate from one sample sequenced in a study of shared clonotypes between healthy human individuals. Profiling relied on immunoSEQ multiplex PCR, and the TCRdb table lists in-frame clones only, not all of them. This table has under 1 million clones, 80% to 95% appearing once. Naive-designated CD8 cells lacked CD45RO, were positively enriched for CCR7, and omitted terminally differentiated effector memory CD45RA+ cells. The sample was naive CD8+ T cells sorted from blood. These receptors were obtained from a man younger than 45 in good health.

The CDR3 bases are TGTGCCAGCAGCTTGTCGGGGGATGCGACGGTCTACGAGCAGTACTTC. Translating gives CASSLSGDATVYEQYF. This sequence joins TRBV11-2 and TRBJ2-7, with a possible D match to TRBD2 (6 bases). Trimming stripped 3 bases from V and 3 bases from J, with 18 bases between. This CDR3 has 16 residues. Germline V gene data show CDR1 as SGHAT and CDR2 as FQNNGV.

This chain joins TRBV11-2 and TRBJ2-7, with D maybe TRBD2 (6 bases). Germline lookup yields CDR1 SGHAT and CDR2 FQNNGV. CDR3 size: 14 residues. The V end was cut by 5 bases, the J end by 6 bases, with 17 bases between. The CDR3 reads CASSPGGPGREQYF. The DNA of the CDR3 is TGTGCCAGCAGCCCCGGAGGGCCGGGTCGCGAGCAGTACTTC.

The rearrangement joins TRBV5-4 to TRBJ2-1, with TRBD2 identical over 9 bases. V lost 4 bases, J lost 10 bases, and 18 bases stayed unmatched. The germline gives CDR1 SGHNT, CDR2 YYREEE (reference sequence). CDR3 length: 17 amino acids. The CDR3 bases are TGTGCCAGCAGCGGTCCGCTTAGCGGGAGATACCGAGGAGAGCAGTTCTTC. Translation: CASSGPLSGRYRGEQFF.

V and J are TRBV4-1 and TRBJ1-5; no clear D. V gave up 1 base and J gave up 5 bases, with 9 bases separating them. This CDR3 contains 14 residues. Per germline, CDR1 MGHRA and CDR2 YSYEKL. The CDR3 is CASSQVLNDQPQHF. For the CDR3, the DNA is TGCGCCAGCAGCCAAGTCTTGAATGATCAGCCCCAGCATTTT.

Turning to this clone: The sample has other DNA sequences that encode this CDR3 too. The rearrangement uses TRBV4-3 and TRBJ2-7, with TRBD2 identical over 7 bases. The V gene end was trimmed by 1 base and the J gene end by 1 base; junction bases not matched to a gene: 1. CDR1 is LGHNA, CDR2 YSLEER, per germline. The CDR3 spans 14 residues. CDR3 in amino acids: CASSQGRGSYEQYF. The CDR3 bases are TGCGCCAGCAGCCAAGGGCGGGGGTCCTACGAGCAGTACTTC.

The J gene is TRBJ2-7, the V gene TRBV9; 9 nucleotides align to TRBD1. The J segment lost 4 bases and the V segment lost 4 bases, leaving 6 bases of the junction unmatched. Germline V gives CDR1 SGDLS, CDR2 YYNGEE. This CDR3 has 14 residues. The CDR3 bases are TGTGCCAGCAGCCCCGGGGACAGGGCGTACGAGCAGTACTTC. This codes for CASSPGDRAYEQYF. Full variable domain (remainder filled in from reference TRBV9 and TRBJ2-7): DSGVTQTPKHLITATGQRVTLRCSPRSGDLSVYWYQQSLDQGLQFLIQYYNGEERAKGNILERFSAQQFPDLHSELNLSSLELGDSALYFCASSPGDRAYEQYFGPGTRLTVT.

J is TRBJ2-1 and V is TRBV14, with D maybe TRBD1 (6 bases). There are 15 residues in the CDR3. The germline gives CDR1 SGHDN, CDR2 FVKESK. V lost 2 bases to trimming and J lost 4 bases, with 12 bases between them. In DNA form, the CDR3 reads TGTGCCAGCAGCCAATTAGGGGGTTTTTACAATGAGCAGTTCTTC. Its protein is CASSQLGGFYNEQFF.

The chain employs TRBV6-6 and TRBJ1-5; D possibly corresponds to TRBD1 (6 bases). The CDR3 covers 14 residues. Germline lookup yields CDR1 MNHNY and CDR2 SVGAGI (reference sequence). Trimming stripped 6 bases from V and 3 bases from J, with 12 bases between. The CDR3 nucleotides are TGTGCCAGCAGCTTACAGGGTAACAATCAGCCCCAGCATTTT. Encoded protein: CASSLQGNNQPQHF.

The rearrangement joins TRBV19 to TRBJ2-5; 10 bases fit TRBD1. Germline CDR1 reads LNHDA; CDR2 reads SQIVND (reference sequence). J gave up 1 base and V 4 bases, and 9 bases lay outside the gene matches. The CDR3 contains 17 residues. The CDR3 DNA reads TGTGCCAGTAGTAACTTACCCGGGACAGGGGCCCAAGAGACCCAGTACTTC. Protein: CASSNLPGTGAQETQYF.

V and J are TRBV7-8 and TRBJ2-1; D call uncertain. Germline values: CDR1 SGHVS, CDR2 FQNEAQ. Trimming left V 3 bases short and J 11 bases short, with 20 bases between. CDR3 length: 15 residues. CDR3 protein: CASSFDVVVWRKQFF. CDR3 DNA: TGTGCCAGCAGCTTCGACGTCGTGGTCTGGAGAAAGCAGTTCTTC.

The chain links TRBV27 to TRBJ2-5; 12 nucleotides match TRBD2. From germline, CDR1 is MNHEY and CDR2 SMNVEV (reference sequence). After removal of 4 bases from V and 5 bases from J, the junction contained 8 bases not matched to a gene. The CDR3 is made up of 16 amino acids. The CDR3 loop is CASSSGLAGRGETQYF. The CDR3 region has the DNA TGTGCCAGCAGTTCTGGACTAGCGGGAAGGGGGGAGACCCAGTACTTC.

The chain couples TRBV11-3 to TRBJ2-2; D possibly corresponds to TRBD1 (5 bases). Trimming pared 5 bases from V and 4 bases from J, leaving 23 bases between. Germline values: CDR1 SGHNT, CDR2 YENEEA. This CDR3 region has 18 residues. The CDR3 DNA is TGTGCCAGCAGCCCGACCCTAGGGGCGTCAACGTCCACCGGGGAGCTGTTTTTT. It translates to CASSPTLGASTSTGELFF.

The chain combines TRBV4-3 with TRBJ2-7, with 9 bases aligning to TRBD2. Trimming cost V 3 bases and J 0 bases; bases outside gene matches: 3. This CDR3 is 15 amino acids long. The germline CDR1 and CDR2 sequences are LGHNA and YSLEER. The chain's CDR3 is CASSQFSGSSYEQYF. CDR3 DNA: TGCGCCAGCAGCCAGTTTAGCGGGAGCTCCTACGAGCAGTACTTC.

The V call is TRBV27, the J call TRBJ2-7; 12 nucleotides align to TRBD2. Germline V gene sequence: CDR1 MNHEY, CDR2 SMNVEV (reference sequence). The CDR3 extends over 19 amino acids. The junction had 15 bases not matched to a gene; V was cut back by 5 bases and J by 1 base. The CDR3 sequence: CASSPLGRLAGGGSYEQYF. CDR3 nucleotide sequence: TGTGCCAGCAGTCCCCTGGGCCGGCTAGCGGGAGGGGGGTCCTACGAGCAGTACTTC.

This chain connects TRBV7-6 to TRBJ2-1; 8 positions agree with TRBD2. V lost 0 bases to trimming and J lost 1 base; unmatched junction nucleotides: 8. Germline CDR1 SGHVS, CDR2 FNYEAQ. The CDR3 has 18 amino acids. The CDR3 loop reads CASSLAWREVGSYNEQFF. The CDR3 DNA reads TGTGCCAGCAGCTTAGCTTGGCGGGAGGTCGGATCCTACAATGAGCAGTTCTTC. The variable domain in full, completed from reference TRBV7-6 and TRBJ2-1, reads GAGVSQSPRYKVTKRGQDVALRCDPISGHVSLYWYRQALGQGPEFLTYFNYEAQQDKSGLPNDRFSAERPEGSISTLTIQRTEQRDSAMYRCASSLAWREVGSYNEQFFGPGTRLTVL.

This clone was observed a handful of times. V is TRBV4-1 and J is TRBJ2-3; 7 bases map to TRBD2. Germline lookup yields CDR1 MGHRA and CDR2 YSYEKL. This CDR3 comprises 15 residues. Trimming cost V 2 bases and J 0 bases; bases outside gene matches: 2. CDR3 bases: TGCGCCAGCAGCCAACTAGCGGCTAGCACAGATACGCAGTATTTT. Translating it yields CASSQLAASTDTQYF.

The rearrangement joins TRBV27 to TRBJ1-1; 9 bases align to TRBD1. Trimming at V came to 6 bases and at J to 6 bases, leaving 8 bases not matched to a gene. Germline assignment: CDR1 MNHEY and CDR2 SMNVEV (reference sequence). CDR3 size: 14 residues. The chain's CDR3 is CASSPTGGAAEAFF. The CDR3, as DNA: TGTGCCAGCAGCCCCACAGGGGGCGCTGCTGAAGCTTTCTTT.

The CDR3 loop is CASSQRQGIYEQYF. CDR3 sequence (DNA): TGTGCCAGCAGCCAGAGACAGGGGATCTACGAGCAGTACTTC. The chain links TRBV7-2 to TRBJ2-7; TRBD1 aligns across 8 bases. This CDR3 region has 14 residues. The V and J ends lost 5 bases and 3 bases, in that order; junction bases with no gene match: 6. CDR1 is SGHTA and CDR2 is FQGNSA in the germline V gene.

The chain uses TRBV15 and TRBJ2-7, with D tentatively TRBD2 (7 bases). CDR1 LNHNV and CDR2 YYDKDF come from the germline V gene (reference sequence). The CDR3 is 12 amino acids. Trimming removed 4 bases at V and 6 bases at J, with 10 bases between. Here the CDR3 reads CATSIAGAEQYF. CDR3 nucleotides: TGTGCCACCAGCATTGCGGGGGCCGAGCAGTACTTC.

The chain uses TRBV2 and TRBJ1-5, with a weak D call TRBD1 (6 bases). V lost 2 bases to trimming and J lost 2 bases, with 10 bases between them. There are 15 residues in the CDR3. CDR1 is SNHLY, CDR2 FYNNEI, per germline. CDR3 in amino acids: CASSEMGGRNQPQHF. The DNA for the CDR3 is TGTGCCAGCAGTGAAATGGGGGGGCGCAATCAGCCCCAGCATTTT.

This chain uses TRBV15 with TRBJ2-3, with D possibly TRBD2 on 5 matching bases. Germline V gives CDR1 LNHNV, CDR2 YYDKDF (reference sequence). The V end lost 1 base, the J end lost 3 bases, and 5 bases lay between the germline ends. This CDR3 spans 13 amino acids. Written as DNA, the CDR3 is TGTGCCACCAGCAGAGGGACTACAGATACGCAGTATTTT. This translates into CATSRGTTDTQYF. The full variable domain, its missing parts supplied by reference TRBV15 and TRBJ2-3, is DAMVIQNPRYQVTQFGKPVTLSCSQTLNHNVMYWYQQKSSQAPKLLFHYYDKDFNNEADTPDNFQSRRPNTSFCFLDIRSPGLGDTAMYLCATSRGTTDTQYFGPGTRLTVL.

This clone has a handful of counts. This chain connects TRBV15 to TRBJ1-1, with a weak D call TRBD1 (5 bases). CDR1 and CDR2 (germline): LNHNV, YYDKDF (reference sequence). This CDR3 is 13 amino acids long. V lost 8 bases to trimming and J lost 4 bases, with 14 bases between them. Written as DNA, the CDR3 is TGTGCCACCGGGTTGTCTCAGGGCACTGAAGCTTTCTTT. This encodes CATGLSQGTEAFF. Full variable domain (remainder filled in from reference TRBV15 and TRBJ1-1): DAMVIQNPRYQVTQFGKPVTLSCSQTLNHNVMYWYQQKSSQAPKLLFHYYDKDFNNEADTPDNFQSRRPNTSFCFLDIRSPGLGDTAMYLCATGLSQGTEAFFGQGTRLTVV.

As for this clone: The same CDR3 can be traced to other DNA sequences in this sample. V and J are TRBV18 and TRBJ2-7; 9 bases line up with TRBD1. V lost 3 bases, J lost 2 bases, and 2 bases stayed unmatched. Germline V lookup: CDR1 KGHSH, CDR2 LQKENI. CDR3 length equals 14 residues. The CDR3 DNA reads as TGTGCCAGCTCACCTGGACAGGGGACCTACGAGCAGTACTTC. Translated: CASSPGQGTYEQYF.

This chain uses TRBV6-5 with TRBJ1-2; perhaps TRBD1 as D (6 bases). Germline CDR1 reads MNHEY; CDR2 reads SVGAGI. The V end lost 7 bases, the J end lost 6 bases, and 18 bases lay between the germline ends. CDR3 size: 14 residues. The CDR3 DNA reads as TGTGCCAGCATTCCCGACGACGGGGGCGATGGCTACACCTTC. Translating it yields CASIPDDGGDGYTF.

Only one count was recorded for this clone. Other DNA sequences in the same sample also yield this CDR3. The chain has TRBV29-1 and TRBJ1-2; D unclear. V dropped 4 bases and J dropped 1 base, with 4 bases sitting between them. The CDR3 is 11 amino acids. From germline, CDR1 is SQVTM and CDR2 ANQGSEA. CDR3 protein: CSVADNYGYTF. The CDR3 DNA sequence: TGCAGCGTTGCGGATAACTATGGCTACACCTTC.

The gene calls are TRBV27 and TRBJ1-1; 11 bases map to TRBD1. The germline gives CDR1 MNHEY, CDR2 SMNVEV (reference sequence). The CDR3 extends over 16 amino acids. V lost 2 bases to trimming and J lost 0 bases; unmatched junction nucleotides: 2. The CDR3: CASSLRTGGLNTEAFF. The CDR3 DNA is TGTGCCAGCAGTTTAAGGACAGGGGGCCTGAACACTGAAGCTTTCTTT.

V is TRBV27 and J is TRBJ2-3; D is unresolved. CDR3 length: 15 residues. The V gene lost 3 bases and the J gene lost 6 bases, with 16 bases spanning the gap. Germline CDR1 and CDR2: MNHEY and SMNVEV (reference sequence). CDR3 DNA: TGTGCCAGCAGTTTGGGCCCAGATCTATTCGATACGCAGTATTTT. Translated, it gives CASSLGPDLFDTQYF.

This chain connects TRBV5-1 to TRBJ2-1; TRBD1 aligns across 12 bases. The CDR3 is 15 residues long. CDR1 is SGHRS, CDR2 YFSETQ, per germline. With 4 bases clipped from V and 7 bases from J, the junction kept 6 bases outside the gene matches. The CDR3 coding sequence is TGCGCCAGCAGCCTCCGGGACAGGGGGCTGAATGAGCAGTTCTTC. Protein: CASSLRDRGLNEQFF. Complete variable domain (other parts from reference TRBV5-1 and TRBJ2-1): KAGVTQTPRYLIKTRGQQVTLSCSPISGHRSVSWYQQTPGQGLQFLFEYFSETQRNKGNFPGRFSGRQFSNSRSEMNVSTLELGDSALYLCASSLRDRGLNEQFFGPGTRLTVL.

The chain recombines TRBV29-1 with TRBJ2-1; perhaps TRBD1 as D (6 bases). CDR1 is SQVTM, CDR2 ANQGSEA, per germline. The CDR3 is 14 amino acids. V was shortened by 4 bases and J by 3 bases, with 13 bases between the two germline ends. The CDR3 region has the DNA TGCAGCGTTGGCACAGGGTTGCGCTACAATGAGCAGTTCTTC. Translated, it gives CSVGTGLRYNEQFF.